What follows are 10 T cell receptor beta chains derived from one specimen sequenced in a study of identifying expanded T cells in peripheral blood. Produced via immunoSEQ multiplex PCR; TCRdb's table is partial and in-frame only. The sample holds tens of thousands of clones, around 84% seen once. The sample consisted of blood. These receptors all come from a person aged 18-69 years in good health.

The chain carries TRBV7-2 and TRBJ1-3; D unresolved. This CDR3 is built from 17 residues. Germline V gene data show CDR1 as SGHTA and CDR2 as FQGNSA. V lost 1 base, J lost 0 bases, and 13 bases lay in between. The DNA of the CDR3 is TGTGCCAGCAGCTTAGAAAGTGCCCAAAGCTCTGGAAACACCATATATTTT. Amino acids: CASSLESAQSSGNTIYF. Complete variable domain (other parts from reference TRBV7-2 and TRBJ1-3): GAGVSQSPSNKVTEKGKDVELRCDPISGHTALYWYRQSLGQGLEFLIYFQGNSAPDKSGLPSDRFSAERTGGSVSTLTIQRTQQEDSAVYLCASSLESAQSSGNTIYFGEGSWLTVV.

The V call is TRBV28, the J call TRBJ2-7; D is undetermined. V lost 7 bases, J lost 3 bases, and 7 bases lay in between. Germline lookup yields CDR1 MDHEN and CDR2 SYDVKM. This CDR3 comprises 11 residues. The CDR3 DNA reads TGTGCCAGCACCTCCCTCTACGAGCAGTACTTC. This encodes CASTSLYEQYF.

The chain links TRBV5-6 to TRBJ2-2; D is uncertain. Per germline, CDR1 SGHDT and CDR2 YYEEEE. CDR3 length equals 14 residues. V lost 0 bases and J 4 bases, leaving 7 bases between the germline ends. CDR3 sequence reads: CASSLDWSTGELFF. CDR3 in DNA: TGTGCCAGCAGCTTGGATTGGAGCACCGGGGAGCTGTTTTTT.

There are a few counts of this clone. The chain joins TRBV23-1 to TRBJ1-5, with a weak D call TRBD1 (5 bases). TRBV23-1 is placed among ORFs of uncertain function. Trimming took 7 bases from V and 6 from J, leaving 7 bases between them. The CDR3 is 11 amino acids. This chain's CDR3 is CASIGAQPQHF. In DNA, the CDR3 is TGCGCCAGCATCGGGGCTCAGCCCCAGCATTTT.

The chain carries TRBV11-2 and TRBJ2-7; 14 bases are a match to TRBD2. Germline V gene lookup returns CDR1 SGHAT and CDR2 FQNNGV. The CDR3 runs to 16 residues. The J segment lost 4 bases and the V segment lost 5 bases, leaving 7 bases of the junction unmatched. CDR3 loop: CASSPGTSGSAYEQYF. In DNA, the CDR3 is TGTGCCAGCAGCCCCGGGACTAGCGGGAGCGCGTACGAGCAGTACTTC. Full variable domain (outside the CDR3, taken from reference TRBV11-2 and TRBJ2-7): EAGVAQSPRYKIIEKRQSVAFWCNPISGHATLYWYQQILGQGPKLLIQFQNNGVVDDSQLPKDRFSAERLKGVDSTLKIQPAKLEDSAVYLCASSPGTSGSAYEQYFGPGTRLTVT.

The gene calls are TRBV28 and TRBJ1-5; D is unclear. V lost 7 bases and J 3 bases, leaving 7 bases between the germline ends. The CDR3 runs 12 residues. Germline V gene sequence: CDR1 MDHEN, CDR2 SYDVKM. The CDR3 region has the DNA TGTGCCAGCACCCCACCCAATCAGCCCCAGCATTTT. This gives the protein CASTPPNQPQHF.

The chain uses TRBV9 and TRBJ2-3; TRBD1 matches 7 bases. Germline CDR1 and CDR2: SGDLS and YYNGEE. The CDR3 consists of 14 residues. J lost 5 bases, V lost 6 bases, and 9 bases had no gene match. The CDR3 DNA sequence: TGTGCCAGCACCCTAAGGGGGCAGATAGATACGCAGTATTTT. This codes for CASTLRGQIDTQYF.

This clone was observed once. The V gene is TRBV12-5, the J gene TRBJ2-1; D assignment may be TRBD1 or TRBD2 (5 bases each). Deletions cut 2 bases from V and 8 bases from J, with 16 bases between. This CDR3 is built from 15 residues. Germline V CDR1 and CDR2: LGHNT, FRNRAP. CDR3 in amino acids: CASGLPGTGRHEQFF. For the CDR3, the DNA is TGTGCTAGTGGTTTGCCGGGGACCGGGCGGCATGAGCAGTTCTTC.

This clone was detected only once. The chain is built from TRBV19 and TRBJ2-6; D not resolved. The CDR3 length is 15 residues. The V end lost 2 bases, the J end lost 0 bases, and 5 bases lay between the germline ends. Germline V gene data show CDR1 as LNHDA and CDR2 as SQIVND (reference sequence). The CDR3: CASSILPSGANVLTF. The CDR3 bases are TGTGCCAGTAGTATACTCCCCTCTGGGGCCAACGTCCTGACTTTC.

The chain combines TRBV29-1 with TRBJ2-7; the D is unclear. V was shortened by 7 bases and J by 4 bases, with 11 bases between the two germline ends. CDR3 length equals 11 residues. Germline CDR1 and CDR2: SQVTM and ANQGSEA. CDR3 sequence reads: CSARVSYEQYF. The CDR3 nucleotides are TGCAGCGCTCGGGTCAGTTACGAGCAGTACTTC.